These 24 T cell receptor beta chains were sequenced from one sample in a study of shared clonotypes between healthy human individuals. Using immunoSEQ multiplex PCR, the repertoire was profiled, and TCRdb retains in-frame clones only, with some absent. The sample includes about 1.5 million clones, under 99% of them seen just once. Sample: naive CD4+ T cells sorted from blood. Subset of the sample: CD45RA+ positively selected. These receptors were collected from a man in his thirties or forties in good health.

V gene TRBV28 combines with J gene TRBJ2-2; 14 bases line up with TRBD2. After removal of 8 bases from V and 5 bases from J, the junction contained 7 bases not matched to a gene. The germline CDR1 and CDR2 sequences are MDHEN and SYDVKM. The CDR3 length is 16 residues. The CDR3 region has the DNA TGTGCCAGCCACCCCAGGACTAGCGGGAGGACCGGGGAGCTGTTTTTT. Its translation: CASHPRTSGRTGELFF.

Only one count was recorded for this clone. The rearrangement uses TRBV27 and TRBJ2-5; 11 nucleotides agree with TRBD2. This CDR3 has 16 residues. With 3 bases clipped from V and 3 bases from J, the junction kept 6 bases outside the gene matches. Per the germline V gene, CDR1 is MNHEY and CDR2 is SMNVEV (reference sequence). The CDR3 loop is CASSFVLAGGKETQYF. The CDR3 DNA is TGTGCCAGCAGTTTCGTTTTAGCGGGAGGGAAAGAGACCCAGTACTTC.

The CDR3 here is CAISAPGEGRNEQFF. The CDR3, as DNA: TGTGCCATCAGTGCCCCCGGGGAAGGGCGGAATGAGCAGTTCTTC. The rearrangement joins TRBV10-3 to TRBJ2-1; D might be TRBD2 (5 bases). V was pared by 4 bases and J by 7 bases, with 17 bases between. The germline V gene encodes CDR1 ENHRY and CDR2 SYGVKD. The CDR3 consists of 15 residues.

This chain uses TRBV9 with TRBJ2-7; TRBD2 aligns across 9 bases. V gave up 4 bases and J gave up 1 base; unmatched junction bases: 12. Germline V CDR1 and CDR2: SGDLS, YYNGEE. The CDR3 totals 17 residues. DNA for the CDR3: TGTGCCAGCAGCCCACCCAAGGGGACTAGCAGATCCTACGAGCAGTACTTC. Translating it yields CASSPPKGTSRSYEQYF.

V is TRBV25-1 and J is TRBJ2-1; 9 positions agree with TRBD2. This CDR3 has 15 residues. V shed 5 bases and J 8 bases; nucleotides not matched to a gene: 10. Germline loops: CDR1 MGHDK, CDR2 SYGVNS. As DNA, the CDR3 is TGTGCCAGCAGTCGAACCGGCGGGAGGGTCCATGAGCAGTTCTTC. Its translation: CASSRTGGRVHEQFF.

The chain combines TRBV18 with TRBJ2-3, with 7 bases fitting TRBD1. V gave up 5 bases and J gave up 0 bases; unmatched junction bases: 14. The CDR3 is made up of 18 amino acids. The germline V gene encodes CDR1 KGHSH and CDR2 LQKENI. The CDR3 region is CASSFDRVAETSTDTQYF. Here the CDR3 DNA reads TGTGCCAGCTCATTCGACAGGGTGGCAGAGACTAGCACAGATACGCAGTATTTT.

The V call is TRBV6-5, the J call TRBJ1-5, with 9 positions matching TRBD1. Germline assignment: CDR1 MNHEY and CDR2 SVGAGI. The V and J ends lost 5 bases and 6 bases, in that order; junction bases with no gene match: 2. The CDR3 totals 13 residues. The CDR3 bases are TGTGCCAGCAGTAAACAGGGGGCTCAGCCCCAGCATTTT. Its translation is CASSKQGAQPQHF.

The CDR3 is CASRQTAKGWDEQYF. CDR3 coding DNA: TGTGCCAGCAGACAGACGGCGAAGGGGTGGGACGAGCAGTACTTC. The chain has TRBV5-4 and TRBJ2-7, with TRBD1 as a possible D gene (5 bases). There are 15 residues in the CDR3. The V gene's germline CDR1 is SGHNT and CDR2 YYREEE (reference sequence). V gave up 5 bases and J gave up 5 bases, with 20 bases separating them. Together with reference TRBV5-4 and TRBJ2-7, the CDR3 gives the full variable domain: ETGVTQSPTHLIKTRGQQVTLRCSSQSGHNTVSWYQQALGQGPQFIFQYYREEENGRGNFPPRFSGLQFPNYSSELNVNALELDDSALYLCASRQTAKGWDEQYFGPGTRLTVT.

The sample holds one count of this clone. J is TRBJ2-2 and V is TRBV9; no definite D call. This CDR3 comprises 16 residues. CDR1 is SGDLS, CDR2 YYNGEE, per germline. V was shortened by 3 bases and J by 5 bases, with 17 bases between the two germline ends. This CDR3 is CASSARTDSFTGELFF. The CDR3 DNA follows: TGTGCCAGCAGCGCAAGGACGGATAGTTTTACCGGGGAGCTGTTTTTT.

The gene calls are TRBV7-5 and TRBJ2-2; the DNA was not used to check the table's D call, TRBD2. TRBV7-5 has pseudogene status. This CDR3 comprises 17 residues. The DNA of the CDR3 is TGTGTCAGAAGCGCCAAAAAGCGGGAGGGCCTACGATGGGGGCTGTTTTTT. Translating it yields CVRSAKKREGLRWGLFF.

This clone has only one observation. The rearrangement uses TRBV7-9 and TRBJ2-5, with 11 bases that match TRBD2. Germline V lookup: CDR1 SEHNR, CDR2 FQNEAQ (reference sequence). The CDR3 totals 16 residues. Unmatched junction bases numbered 7, after V lost 3 bases and J lost 4 bases. The chain's CDR3 is CASSFSQTSGRETQYF. The DNA of the CDR3 is TGTGCCAGCAGCTTCTCCCAAACTAGCGGGAGAGAGACCCAGTACTTC.

The sample holds one count of this clone. The V and J genes are TRBV18 and TRBJ2-1, with TRBD2 identical over 8 bases. Trimming cost V 3 bases and J 2 bases; bases outside gene matches: 9. The V gene's germline CDR1 is KGHSH and CDR2 LQKENI. This CDR3 is 17 amino acids long. The CDR3: CASSPMLAGLTYNEQFF. The CDR3 coding sequence is TGTGCCAGCTCACCTATGTTAGCGGGGTTAACCTACAATGAGCAGTTCTTC.

The chain recombines TRBV5-4 with TRBJ2-7; 9 nucleotides line up with TRBD1. CDR1 and CDR2 from the germline V gene are SGHNT and YYREEE (reference sequence). Trimming removed 4 bases from V and 0 bases from J; junction bases left unmatched: 8. The CDR3 has 16 amino acids. The CDR3: CASSAMLGQGSYEQYF. CDR3 bases: TGTGCCAGCAGCGCAATGTTGGGACAGGGCTCCTACGAGCAGTACTTC.

The genes are TRBV19 and TRBJ2-7; D not certain. Germline CDR1 reads LNHDA; CDR2 reads SQIVND (reference sequence). The germline V and J ends were trimmed by 9 bases and 2 bases, with 20 bases remaining between them. The CDR3 has 15 residues. The CDR3 DNA is TGTGCCAGCTCCTTGGGCGCAGACCGTGCCTACGAGCAGTACTTC. It specifies CASSLGADRAYEQYF.

This clone was counted once. V gene TRBV19 combines with J gene TRBJ2-7; perhaps TRBD1 as D (5 bases). Germline V lookup: CDR1 LNHDA, CDR2 SQIVND (reference sequence). This CDR3 spans 15 amino acids. Trimming removed 3 bases at V and 2 bases at J, with 14 bases between. CDR3 bases: TGTGCCAGTAGTATTTCGGCAGGGTTCGCCTACGAGCAGTACTTC. Encoded protein: CASSISAGFAYEQYF.

In DNA form, the CDR3 reads TGTGCCATCAGTGATACGGGGGGTGACTATGGCTACACCTTC. This sequence encodes CAISDTGGDYGYTF. The chain employs TRBV10-3 and TRBJ1-2; D perhaps matches TRBD1 (5 bases). The CDR3 is 14 residues long. The V gene lost 3 bases and the J gene lost 3 bases, with 11 bases spanning the gap. Germline V gene data show CDR1 as ENHRY and CDR2 as SYGVKD.

V and J are TRBV6-5 and TRBJ2-7, with 7 bases matching TRBD2. The CDR3 extends over 14 amino acids. Germline values: CDR1 MNHEY, CDR2 SVGAGI. V shed 5 bases and J 1 base; nucleotides not matched to a gene: 5. The CDR3 DNA reads TGTGCCAGCAGTGCGACTAGCTTATCCTACGAGCAGTACTTC. Encoded protein: CASSATSLSYEQYF.

This clone appeared once. The gene calls are TRBV10-3 and TRBJ2-1; 8 nucleotides line up with TRBD1. CDR3 length equals 13 residues. With 11 bases clipped from V and 9 bases from J, the junction kept 12 bases outside the gene matches. Germline CDR1 ENHRY, CDR2 SYGVKD. CDR3 nucleotide sequence: TGTGCCTCCACTCAGGGGGCGCCCGGTGAGCAGTTCTTC. This codes for CASTQGAPGEQFF.

The V call is TRBV7-9, the J call TRBJ1-1; 9 positions match TRBD1. V shed 1 base, J shed 3 bases, and the junction held 9 bases outside the gene matches. CDR1 is SEHNR, CDR2 FQNEAQ, per germline (reference sequence). The CDR3 consists of 17 residues. CDR3 DNA sequence: TGTGCCAGCAGCTTAGGCTCCGGGACAGGGATCGACACTGAAGCTTTCTTT. Its translation: CASSLGSGTGIDTEAFF.

The chain recombines TRBV30 with TRBJ2-7; TRBD2 matches at 15 bases. V lost 8 bases, J lost 3 bases, and 5 bases stayed unmatched. The CDR3 consists of 14 residues. CDR1 is GTSNPN and CDR2 is SVGIG in the germline V gene (reference sequence). CDR3: CAGGLAGGVYEQYF. For the CDR3, the DNA is TGTGCCGGAGGACTAGCGGGAGGGGTCTACGAGCAGTACTTC.

This chain connects TRBV7-9 to TRBJ2-2, with D perhaps matching TRBD1 or TRBD2 (5 bases each). V lost 11 bases, J lost 1 base, and 11 bases lay in between. Germline CDR1 and CDR2: SEHNR and FQNEAQ (reference sequence). This CDR3 is built from 13 residues. The chain's CDR3 is CAPERGNTGELFF. CDR3 sequence (DNA): TGTGCCCCGGAGAGGGGGAACACCGGGGAGCTGTTTTTT.

This sequence joins TRBV28 and TRBJ1-5; 8 bases align to TRBD1. From germline, CDR1 is MDHEN and CDR2 SYDVKM. This CDR3 spans 17 amino acids. The V gene end was trimmed by 7 bases and the J gene end by 2 bases; junction bases not matched to a gene: 13. In DNA, the CDR3 is TGTGCCAGCACCAACCTGGGCAGGGGGCGTCGCAATCAGCCCCAGCATTTT. The encoded protein is CASTNLGRGRRNQPQHF.

This clone was counted once. At the DNA level, this CDR3 is encoded by other sequences in the same sample as well. V gene TRBV29-1 combines with J gene TRBJ2-7, with 9 nucleotides matching TRBD1. This CDR3 contains 13 residues. Trimming at V came to 6 bases and at J to 2 bases, leaving 5 bases not matched to a gene. Germline loops: CDR1 SQVTM, CDR2 ANQGSEA. CDR3 sequence: CSVGGQGPYEQYF. The CDR3 bases are TGCAGCGTGGGGGGACAGGGACCCTACGAGCAGTACTTC.

This clone was counted once. The genes are TRBV5-4 and TRBJ2-1; tentatively, D is TRBD1 or TRBD2 (7 bases each). Trimming shortened V by 3 bases and J by 5 bases, and 18 bases separated the two germline ends. The germline V gene has CDR1 SGHNT and CDR2 YYREEE (reference sequence). The CDR3 extends over 16 amino acids. The CDR3 bases are TGTGCCAGCAGCTCCATCCACAGGGGAGGGGACAATGAGCAGTTCTTC. As protein: CASSSIHRGGDNEQFF.